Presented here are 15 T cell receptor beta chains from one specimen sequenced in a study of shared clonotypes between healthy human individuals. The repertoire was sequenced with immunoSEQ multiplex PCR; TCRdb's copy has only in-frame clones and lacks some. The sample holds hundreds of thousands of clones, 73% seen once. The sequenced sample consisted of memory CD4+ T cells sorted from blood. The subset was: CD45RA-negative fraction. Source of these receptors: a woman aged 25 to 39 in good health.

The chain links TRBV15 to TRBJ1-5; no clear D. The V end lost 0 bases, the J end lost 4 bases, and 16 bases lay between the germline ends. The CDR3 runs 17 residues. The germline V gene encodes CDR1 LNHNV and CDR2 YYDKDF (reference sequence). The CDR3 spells CATSRDPIRNFNQPQHF. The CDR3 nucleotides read TGTGCCACCAGCAGAGATCCCATACGGAATTTTAATCAGCCCCAGCATTTT.

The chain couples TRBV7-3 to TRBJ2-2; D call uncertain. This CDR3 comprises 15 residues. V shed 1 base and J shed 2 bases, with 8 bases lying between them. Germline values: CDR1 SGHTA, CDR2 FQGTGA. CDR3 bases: TGTGCCAGCAGCTTAAGTTTGTACAACACCGGGGAGCTGTTTTTT. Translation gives CASSLSLYNTGELFF.

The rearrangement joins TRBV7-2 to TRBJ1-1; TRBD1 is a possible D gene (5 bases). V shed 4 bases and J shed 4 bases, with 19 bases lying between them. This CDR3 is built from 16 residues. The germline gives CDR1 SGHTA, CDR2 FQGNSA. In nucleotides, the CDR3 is TGTGCCAGCAGCTCTCAGGTAGGGGTGTTTGGCACTGAAGCTTTCTTT. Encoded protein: CASSSQVGVFGTEAFF.

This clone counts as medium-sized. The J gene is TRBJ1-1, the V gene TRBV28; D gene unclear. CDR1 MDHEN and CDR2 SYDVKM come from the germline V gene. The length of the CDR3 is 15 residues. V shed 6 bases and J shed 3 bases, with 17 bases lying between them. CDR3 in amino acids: CASSRVGQVHTEAFF. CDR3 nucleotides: TGTGCCAGCAGCCGAGTCGGGCAGGTACACACTGAAGCTTTCTTT.

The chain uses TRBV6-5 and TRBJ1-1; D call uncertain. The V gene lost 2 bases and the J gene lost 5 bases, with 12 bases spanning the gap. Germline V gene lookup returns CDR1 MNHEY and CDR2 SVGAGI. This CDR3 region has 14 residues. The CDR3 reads CASSYQRGRTEAFF. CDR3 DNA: TGTGCCAGCAGTTACCAGCGGGGAAGAACTGAAGCTTTCTTT.

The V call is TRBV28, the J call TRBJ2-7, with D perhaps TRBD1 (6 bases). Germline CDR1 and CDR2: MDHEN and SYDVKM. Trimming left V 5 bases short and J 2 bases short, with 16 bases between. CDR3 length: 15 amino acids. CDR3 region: CASSDYRVLAYEQYF. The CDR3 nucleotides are TGTGCCAGCAGTGACTACAGGGTTCTAGCCTACGAGCAGTACTTC.

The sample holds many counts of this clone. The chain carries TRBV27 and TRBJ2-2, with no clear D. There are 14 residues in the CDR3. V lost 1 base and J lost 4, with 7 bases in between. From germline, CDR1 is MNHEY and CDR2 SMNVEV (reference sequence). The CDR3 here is CASSLYSITGELFF. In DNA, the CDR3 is TGTGCCAGCAGTTTATACTCGATCACCGGGGAGCTGTTTTTT.

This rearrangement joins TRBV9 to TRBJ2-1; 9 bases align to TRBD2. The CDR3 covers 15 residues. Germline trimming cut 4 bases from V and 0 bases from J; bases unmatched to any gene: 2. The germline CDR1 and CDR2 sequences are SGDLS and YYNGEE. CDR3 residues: CASSLAGSSYNEQFF. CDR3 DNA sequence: TGTGCCAGCAGCCTAGCGGGAAGCTCCTACAATGAGCAGTTCTTC.

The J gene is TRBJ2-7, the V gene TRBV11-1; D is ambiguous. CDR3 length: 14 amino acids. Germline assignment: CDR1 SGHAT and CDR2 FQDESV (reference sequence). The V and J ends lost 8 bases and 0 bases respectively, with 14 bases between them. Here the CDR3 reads CASALQRDSYEQYF. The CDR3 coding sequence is TGTGCCAGCGCCCTGCAGAGAGACTCCTACGAGCAGTACTTC.

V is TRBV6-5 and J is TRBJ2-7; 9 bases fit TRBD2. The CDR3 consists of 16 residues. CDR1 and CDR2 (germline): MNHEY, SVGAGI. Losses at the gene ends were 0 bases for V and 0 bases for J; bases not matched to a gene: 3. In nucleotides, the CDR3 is TGTGCCAGCAGTTACTCAGCGACTAGCGGCTCCTACGAGCAGTACTTC. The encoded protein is CASSYSATSGSYEQYF.

As DNA, the CDR3 is TGTGCCAGCAGTCGGACCTTGGAGGACTATGGCTACACCTTC. Amino acids: CASSRTLEDYGYTF. The rearrangement links TRBV2 to TRBJ1-2; D is unresolved. The V end was cut by 5 bases, the J end by 3 bases, with 13 bases between. Germline loops: CDR1 SNHLY, CDR2 FYNNEI. The length of the CDR3 is 14 residues.

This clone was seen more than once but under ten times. CDR3 region: CASSFRTGGKETQYF. The CDR3 region has the DNA TGTGCCAGCAGCTTCCGGACAGGAGGGAAAGAGACCCAGTACTTC. The chain uses TRBV7-2 and TRBJ2-5, with D possibly TRBD1 on 7 matching bases. CDR1 and CDR2 from the germline V gene are SGHTA and FQGNSA. The CDR3 is 15 residues long. Trimming took 3 bases from V and 3 from J, leaving 14 bases between them.

DNA for the CDR3: TGTGCCAGTAGTACGGCCGGGACAGGGGTTAACTATGGCTACACCTTC. This translates into CASSTAGTGVNYGYTF. The rearrangement uses TRBV19 and TRBJ1-2, with 10 bases identical to TRBD1. J gave up 1 base and V 4 bases, and 6 bases lay outside the gene matches. This CDR3 is 16 amino acids long. Germline V CDR1 and CDR2: LNHDA, SQIVND (reference sequence).

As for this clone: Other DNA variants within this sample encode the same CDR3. Written as DNA, the CDR3 is TGTGCCTGGAGTGTTGGGGGGACTAACACCGGGGAGCTGTTTTTT. Residues: CAWSVGGTNTGELFF. The chain couples TRBV30 to TRBJ2-2; D may be TRBD2 (6 bases). Per the germline V gene, CDR1 is GTSNPN and CDR2 is SVGIG (reference sequence). The CDR3 extends over 15 amino acids. The ends were cut back, 0 bases at V and 2 bases at J, with 10 bases in the middle. Full variable domain (rest looked up from reference TRBV30 and TRBJ2-2): SQTIHQWPATLVQPVGSPLSLECTVEGTSNPNLYWYRQAAGRGLQLLFYSVGIGQISSEVPQNLSASRPQDRQFILSSKKLLLSDSGFYLCAWSVGGTNTGELFFGEGSRLTVL.

CDR3 DNA: TGTGCCAGCAGCCGAGCGGGGGCGGTCCCAGGGGAGCAGTACTTC. Translation gives CASSRAGAVPGEQYF. This chain links TRBV5-4 with TRBJ2-7; 8 positions match TRBD2. V lost 4 bases to trimming and J lost 7 bases; unmatched junction nucleotides: 13. Germline CDR1 is SGHNT and CDR2 is YYREEE (reference sequence). This CDR3 has 15 residues.